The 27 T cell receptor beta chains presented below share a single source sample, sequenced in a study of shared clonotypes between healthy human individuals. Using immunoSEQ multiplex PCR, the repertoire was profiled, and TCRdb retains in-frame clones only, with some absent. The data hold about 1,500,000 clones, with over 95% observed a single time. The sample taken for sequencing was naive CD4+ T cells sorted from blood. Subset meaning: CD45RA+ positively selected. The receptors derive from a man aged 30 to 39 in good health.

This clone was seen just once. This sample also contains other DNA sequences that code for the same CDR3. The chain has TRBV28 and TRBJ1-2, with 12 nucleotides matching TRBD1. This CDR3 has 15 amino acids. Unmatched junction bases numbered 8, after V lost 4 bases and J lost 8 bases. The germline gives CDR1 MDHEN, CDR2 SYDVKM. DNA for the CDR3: TGTGCCAGCAGTTCTCCGGGACAGGGGGCGGGCGGCTACACCTTC. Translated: CASSSPGQGAGGYTF.

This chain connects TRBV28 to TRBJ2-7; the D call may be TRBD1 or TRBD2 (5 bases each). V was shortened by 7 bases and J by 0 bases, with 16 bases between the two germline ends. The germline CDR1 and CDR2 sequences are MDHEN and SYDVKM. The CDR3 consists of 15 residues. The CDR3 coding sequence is TGTGCCAGCACCGTCCGGGACCGCTACTCCTACGAGCAGTACTTC. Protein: CASTVRDRYSYEQYF.

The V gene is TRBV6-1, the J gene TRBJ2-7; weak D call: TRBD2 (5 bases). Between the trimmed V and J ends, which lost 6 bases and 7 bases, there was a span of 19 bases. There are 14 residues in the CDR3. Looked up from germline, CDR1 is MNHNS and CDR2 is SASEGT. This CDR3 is CASSLTGSLWEQYF. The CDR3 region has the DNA TGTGCCAGCAGCTTGACTGGGAGTTTGTGGGAGCAGTACTTC.

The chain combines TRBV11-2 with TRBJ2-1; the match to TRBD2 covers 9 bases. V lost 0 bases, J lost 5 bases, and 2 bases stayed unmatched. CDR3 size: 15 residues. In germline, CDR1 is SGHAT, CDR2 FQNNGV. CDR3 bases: TGTGCCAGCAGCTTAGATGGCGGGAGGGACAATGAGCAGTTCTTC. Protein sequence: CASSLDGGRDNEQFF.

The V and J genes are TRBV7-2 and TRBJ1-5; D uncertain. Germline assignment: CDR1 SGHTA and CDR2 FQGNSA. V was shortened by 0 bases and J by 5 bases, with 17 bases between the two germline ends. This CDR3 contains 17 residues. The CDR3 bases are TGTGCCAGCAGCTTAGCCTACTCGGGCCTCTGGGATCAGCCCCAGCATTTT. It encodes CASSLAYSGLWDQPQHF.

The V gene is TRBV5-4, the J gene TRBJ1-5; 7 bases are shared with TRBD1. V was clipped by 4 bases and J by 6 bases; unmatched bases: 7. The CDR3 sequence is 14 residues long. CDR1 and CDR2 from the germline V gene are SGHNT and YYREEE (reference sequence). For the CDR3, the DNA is TGTGCCAGCAGCATAGACAGGGAAGCTCAGCCCCAGCATTTT. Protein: CASSIDREAQPQHF.

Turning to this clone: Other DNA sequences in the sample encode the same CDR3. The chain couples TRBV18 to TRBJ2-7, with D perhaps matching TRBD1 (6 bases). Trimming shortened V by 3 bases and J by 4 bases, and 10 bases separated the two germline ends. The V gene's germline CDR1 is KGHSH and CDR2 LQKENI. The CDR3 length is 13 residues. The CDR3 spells CASSPGQPYEQYF. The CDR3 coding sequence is TGTGCCAGCTCACCCGGACAGCCGTACGAGCAGTACTTC.

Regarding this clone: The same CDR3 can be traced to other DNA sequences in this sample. The CDR3 DNA reads as TGCAGCGTTCAGGGGGCGACCGGGGAGCTGTTTTTT. It yields the protein CSVQGATGELFF. The chain links TRBV29-1 to TRBJ2-2, with 8 bases that match TRBD1. V lost 5 bases, J lost 5 bases, and 1 base stayed unmatched. Germline loops: CDR1 SQVTM, CDR2 ANQGSEA. CDR3 length: 12 residues.

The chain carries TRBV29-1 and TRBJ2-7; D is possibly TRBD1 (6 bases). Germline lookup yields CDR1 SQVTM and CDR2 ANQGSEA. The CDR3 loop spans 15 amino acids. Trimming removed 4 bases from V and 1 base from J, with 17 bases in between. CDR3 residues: CSVGGDGGGSYEQYF. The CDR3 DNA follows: TGCAGCGTTGGCGGCGATGGGGGCGGATCCTACGAGCAGTACTTC.

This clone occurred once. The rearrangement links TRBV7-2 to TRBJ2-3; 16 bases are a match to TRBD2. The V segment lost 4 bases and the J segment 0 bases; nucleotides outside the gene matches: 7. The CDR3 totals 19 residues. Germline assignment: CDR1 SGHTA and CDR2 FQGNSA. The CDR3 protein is CASSSGLAGGFLSTDTQYF. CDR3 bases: TGTGCCAGCAGCTCGGGACTAGCGGGAGGGTTCCTTAGCACAGATACGCAGTATTTT. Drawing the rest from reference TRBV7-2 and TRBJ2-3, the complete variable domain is GAGVSQSPSNKVTEKGKDVELRCDPISGHTALYWYRQSLGQGLEFLIYFQGNSAPDKSGLPSDRFSAERTGGSVSTLTIQRTQQEDSAVYLCASSSGLAGGFLSTDTQYFGPGTRLTVL.

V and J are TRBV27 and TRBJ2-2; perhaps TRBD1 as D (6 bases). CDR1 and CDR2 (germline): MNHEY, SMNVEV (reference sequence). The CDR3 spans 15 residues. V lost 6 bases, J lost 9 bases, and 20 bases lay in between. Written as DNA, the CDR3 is TGTGCCAGCAGCCTACTCCGCCTACAGGGAAGGGAGCTGTTTTTT. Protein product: CASSLLRLQGRELFF.

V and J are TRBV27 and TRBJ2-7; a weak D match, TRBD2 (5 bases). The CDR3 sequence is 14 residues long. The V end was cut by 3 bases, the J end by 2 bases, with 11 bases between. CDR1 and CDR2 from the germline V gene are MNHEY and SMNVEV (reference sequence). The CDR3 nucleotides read TGTGCCAGCAGTTTCCGAGGGAGTCCCTACGAGCAGTACTTC. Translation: CASSFRGSPYEQYF.

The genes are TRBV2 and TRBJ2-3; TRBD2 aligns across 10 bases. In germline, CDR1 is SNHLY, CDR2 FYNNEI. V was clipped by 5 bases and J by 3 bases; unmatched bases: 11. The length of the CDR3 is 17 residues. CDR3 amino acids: CASSPQLAGVGTDTQYF. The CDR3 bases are TGTGCCAGCAGTCCGCAGCTAGCGGGAGTGGGTACAGATACGCAGTATTTT. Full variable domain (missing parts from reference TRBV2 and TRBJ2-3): EPEVTQTPSHQVTQMGQEVILRCVPISNHLYFYWYRQILGQKVEFLVSFYNNEISEKSEIFDDQFSVERPDGSNFTLKIRSTKLEDSAMYFCASSPQLAGVGTDTQYFGPGTRLTVL.

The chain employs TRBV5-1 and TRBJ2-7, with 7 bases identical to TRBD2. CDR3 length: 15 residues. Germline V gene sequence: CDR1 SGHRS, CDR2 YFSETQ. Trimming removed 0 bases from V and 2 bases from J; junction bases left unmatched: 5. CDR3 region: CASSLVGGGTYEQYF. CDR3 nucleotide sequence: TGCGCCAGCAGCTTGGTTGGCGGGGGAACCTACGAGCAGTACTTC.

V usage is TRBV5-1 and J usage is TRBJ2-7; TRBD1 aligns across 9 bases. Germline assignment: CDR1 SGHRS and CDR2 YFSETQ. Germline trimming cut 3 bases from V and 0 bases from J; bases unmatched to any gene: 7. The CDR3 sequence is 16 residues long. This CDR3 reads CASSWAGTGISYEQYF. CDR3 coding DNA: TGCGCCAGCAGCTGGGCCGGGACAGGGATCTCCTACGAGCAGTACTTC.

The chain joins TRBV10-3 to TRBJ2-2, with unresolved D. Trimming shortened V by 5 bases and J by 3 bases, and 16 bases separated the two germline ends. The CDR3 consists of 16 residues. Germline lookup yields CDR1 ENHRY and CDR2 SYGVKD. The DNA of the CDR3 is TGTGCCATCAGTTTGGGCTTACGTGGGGACACCGGGGAGCTGTTTTTT. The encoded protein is CAISLGLRGDTGELFF.

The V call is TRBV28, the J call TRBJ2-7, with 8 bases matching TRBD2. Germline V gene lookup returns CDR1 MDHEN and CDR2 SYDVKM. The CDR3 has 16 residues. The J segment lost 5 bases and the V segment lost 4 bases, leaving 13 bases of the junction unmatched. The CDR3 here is CASSSYPGGPEDEQYF. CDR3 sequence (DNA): TGTGCCAGCAGTTCATACCCGGGAGGGCCTGAAGACGAGCAGTACTTC.

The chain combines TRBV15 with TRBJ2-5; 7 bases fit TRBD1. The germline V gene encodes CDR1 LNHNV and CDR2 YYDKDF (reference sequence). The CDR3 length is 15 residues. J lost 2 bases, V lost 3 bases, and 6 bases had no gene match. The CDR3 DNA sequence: TGTGCCACCAGCAGTAGGACAGGAAGACAAGAGACCCAGTACTTC. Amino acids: CATSSRTGRQETQYF.

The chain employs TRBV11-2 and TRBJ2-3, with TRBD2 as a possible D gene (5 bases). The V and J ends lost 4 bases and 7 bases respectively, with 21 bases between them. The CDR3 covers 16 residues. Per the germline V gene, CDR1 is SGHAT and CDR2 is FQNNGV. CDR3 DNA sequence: TGTGCCAGCAGCTATACCGGGAAAGCATCCCAGTATACGCAGTATTTT. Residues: CASSYTGKASQYTQYF. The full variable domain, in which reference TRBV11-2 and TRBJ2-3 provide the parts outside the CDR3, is EAGVAQSPRYKIIEKRQSVAFWCNPISGHATLYWYQQILGQGPKLLIQFQNNGVVDDSQLPKDRFSAERLKGVDSTLKIQPAKLEDSAVYLCASSYTGKASQYTQYFGPGTRLTVL.

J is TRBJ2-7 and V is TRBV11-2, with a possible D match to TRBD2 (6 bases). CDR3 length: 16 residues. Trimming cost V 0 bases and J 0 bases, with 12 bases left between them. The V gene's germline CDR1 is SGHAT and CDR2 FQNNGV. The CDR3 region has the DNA TGTGCCAGCAGCTTAGACTCAGGGCGGGACTCCTACGAGCAGTACTTC. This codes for CASSLDSGRDSYEQYF.

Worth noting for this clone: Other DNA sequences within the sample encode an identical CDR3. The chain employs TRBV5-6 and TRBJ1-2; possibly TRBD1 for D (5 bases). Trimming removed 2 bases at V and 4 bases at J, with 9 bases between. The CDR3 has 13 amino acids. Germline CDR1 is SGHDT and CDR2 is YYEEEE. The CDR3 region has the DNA TGTGCCAGCAGCTTAGACAGAAGCTATGGCTACACCTTC. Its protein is CASSLDRSYGYTF.

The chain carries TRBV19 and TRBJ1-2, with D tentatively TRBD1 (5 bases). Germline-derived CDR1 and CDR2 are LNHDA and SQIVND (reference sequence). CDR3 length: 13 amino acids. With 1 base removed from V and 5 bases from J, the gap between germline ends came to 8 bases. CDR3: CASSIGQSYGYTF. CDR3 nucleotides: TGTGCCAGTAGTATAGGACAGAGTTATGGCTACACCTTC.

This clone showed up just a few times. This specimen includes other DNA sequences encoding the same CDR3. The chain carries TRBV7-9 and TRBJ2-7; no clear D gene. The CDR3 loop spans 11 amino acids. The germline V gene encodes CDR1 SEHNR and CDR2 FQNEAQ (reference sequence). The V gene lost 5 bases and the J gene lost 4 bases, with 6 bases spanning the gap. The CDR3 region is CASSPEYEQYF. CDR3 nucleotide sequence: TGTGCCAGCAGCCCAGAATACGAGCAGTACTTC.

The CDR3 region is CATSRRGPLITQYF. As DNA, the CDR3 is TGTGCCACCAGCAGAAGAGGGCCTCTAATCACCCAGTACTTC. The chain uses TRBV15 and TRBJ2-5, with a tentative D call TRBD2 (5 bases). The V gene's germline CDR1 is LNHNV and CDR2 YYDKDF (reference sequence). The CDR3 length is 14 residues. V was clipped by 2 bases and J by 8 bases, with 15 bases between them. Supplemented by reference TRBV15 and TRBJ2-5, the full variable domain reads DAMVIQNPRYQVTQFGKPVTLSCSQTLNHNVMYWYQQKSSQAPKLLFHYYDKDFNNEADTPDNFQSRRPNTSFCFLDIRSPGLGDTAMYLCATSRRGPLITQYFGPGTRLLVL.

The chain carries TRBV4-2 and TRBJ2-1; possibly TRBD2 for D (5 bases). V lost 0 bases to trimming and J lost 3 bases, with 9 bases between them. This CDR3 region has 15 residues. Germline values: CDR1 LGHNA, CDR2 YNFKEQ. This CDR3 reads CASSQDLAYYNEQFF. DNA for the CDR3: TGTGCCAGCAGCCAAGATCTAGCCTACTACAATGAGCAGTTCTTC.

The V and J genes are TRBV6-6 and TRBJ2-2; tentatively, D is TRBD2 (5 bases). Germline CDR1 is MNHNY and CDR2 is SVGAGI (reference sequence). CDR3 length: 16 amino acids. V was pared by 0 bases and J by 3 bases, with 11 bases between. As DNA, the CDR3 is TGTGCCAGCAGTTACTCGGGAGACCCGTACACCGGGGAGCTGTTTTTT. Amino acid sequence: CASSYSGDPYTGELFF.

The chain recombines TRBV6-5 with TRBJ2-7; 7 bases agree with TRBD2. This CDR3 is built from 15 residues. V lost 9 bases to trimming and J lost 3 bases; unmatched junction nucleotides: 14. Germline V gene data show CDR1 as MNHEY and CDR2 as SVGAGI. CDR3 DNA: TGTGCCAGTTTTGTCCTGGGACTACCAGACTACGAGCAGTACTTC. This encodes CASFVLGLPDYEQYF.